This paragraph covers one TCR beta chain sequence. The antigen remains undetermined. This record belongs to a study of T cells in Graves' hyperthyroidism and ophthalmopathy. Researchers took RNA transcripts and amplified the TCR beta CDR3 regions from them. TCR CDR3 underwent first-round RT-PCR with the HTBI primer set. TCRdb reprocessed the multiplex PCR reads with MiXCR, giving one entry per CDR3 protein. Found here are approximately 590,000 distinct CDR3 sequences, under 60% of them singletons; the top ten hold approximately 8.2%. Study results and limitations: Blood also held most thyroid clonotypes expanded beyond 0.001.

The TCR originated in a woman under 30 with Graves' hyperthyroidism. The sequenced sample consisted of peripheral blood or thyroid tissue (not recorded which).

The CDR3 DNA reads TGTGCCAGCAGGGGGACAGGGCTTCCGAACACTGAAGCTTTCTTT. It yields the protein CASRGTGLPNTEAFF. The chain combines TRBV15 with TRBJ1-1, with TRBD1 identical over 9 bases. Germline CDR1 reads LNHNV; CDR2 reads YYDKDF (reference sequence). This CDR3 is 15 amino acids long. J gave up 1 base and V 10 bases, and 10 bases lay outside the gene matches.